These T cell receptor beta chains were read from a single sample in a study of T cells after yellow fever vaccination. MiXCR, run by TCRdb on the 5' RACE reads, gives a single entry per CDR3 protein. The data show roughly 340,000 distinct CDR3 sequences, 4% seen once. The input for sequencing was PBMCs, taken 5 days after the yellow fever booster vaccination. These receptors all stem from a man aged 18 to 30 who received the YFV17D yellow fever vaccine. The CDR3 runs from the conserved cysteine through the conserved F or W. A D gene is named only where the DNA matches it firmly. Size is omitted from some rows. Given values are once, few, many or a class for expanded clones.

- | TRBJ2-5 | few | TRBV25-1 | TGTGCCAGCAGTGAATTGGGACGCGTGGGGGGGGCCCAAGAGACCCAGTACTTC | CASSELGRVGGAQETQYF
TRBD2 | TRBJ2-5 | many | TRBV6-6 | TGTGCCAGCACCGGGGAGGGGCAAGAGACCCAGTACTTC | CASTGEGQETQYF
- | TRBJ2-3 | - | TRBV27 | TGTGCCAGCAGTTTCGTCAGGGGCACAGATACGCAGTATTTT | CASSFVRGTDTQYF
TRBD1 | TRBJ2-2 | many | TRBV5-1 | TGCGCCAGCAGGGGACAGGGGGCAAATGCCGGGGAGCTGTTTTTT | CASRGQGANAGELFF
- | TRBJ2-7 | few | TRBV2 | TGTGCCAGCAGTGAACTCGTCAGAGGAGACTACGAGCAGTACTTC | CASSELVRGDYEQYF
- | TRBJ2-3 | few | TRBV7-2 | TGTGCCAGCAGCTTAACTTATTTGTACGGCCCCACGGATACGCAGTATTTT | CASSLTYLYGPTDTQYF
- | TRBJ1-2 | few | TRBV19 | TGTGCCAGTCGGCTGACGATGGGCGGCTACACCTTC | CASRLTMGGYTF
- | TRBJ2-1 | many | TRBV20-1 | TGCAGTGCTAGAGATCTGAGGTCCCCCAATGAGCAGTTCTTC | CSARDLRSPNEQFF
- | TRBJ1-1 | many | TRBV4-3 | TGCGCCAGCAGCCAAGTTTGGGGAATGAACACTGAAGCTTTCTTT | CASSQVWGMNTEAFF
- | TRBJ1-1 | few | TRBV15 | TGTGCCACCAGGGCGGGGTATGGCACTGAAGCTTTCTTT | CATRAGYGTEAFF
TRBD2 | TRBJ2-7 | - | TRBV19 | TGTGCCAGTAGTATAGATGCTAGCGGGGGCTACGAGCAGTACTTC | CASSIDASGGYEQYF
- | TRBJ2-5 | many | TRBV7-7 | TGTGCTAGCAGCTGGGGATCGACGGGCCAAGAGACCCAGTACTTC | CASSWGSTGQETQYF
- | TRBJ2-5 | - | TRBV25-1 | TGTGCCAGCAGTGAATTACCGGGGGGCGGTGAGACCCAGTACTTC | CASSELPGGGETQYF
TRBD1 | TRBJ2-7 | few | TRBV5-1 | TGCGCCAGCAGCCCCAAAGTGACAGGGGGAGGCTACGAGCAGTACTTC | CASSPKVTGGGYEQYF
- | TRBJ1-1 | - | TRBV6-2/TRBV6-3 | TGTGCCAGCAGTTACAGGGAAAGCGCTGAAGCTTTCTTT | CASSYRESAEAFF
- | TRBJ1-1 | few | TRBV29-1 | TGCAGCGTCGCCAAGGGGGGACGGAACACTGAAGCTTTCTTT | CSVAKGGRNTEAFF
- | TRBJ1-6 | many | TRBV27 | TGTGCCAGCAGTTTGGACAGCCAATACTATAATTCACCCCTCCACTTT | CASSLDSQYYNSPLHF
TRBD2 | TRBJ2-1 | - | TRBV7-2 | TGTGCCAGCAGCTTAATCCCATCGAGCGGGGGGACGGTTGTGGGAGAGCAGTTCTTC | CASSLIPSSGGTVVGEQFF
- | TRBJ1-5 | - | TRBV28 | TGTGCCAGCACGAGGAAGACCGCTTATAGCAATCAGCCCCAGCATTTT | CASTRKTAYSNQPQHF
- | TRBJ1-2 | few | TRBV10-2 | TGCGCCAGCAGTCTTGACAGCAGCCCTGGCTATGGCTACACCTTC | CASSLDSSPGYGYTF
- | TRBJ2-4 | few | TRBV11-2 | TGTGCCAGCAGCTTAGCGGGAATAGCCAAAAACATTCAGTACTTC | CASSLAGIAKNIQYF
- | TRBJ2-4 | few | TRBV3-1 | TGTGCCAGCAGCCAAGATGGGGGGCGAAACATTCAGTACTTC | CASSQDGGRNIQYF
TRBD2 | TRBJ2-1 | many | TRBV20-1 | TGCAGTGCTATGGGAGGGCTATACAATGAGCAGTTCTTC | CSAMGGLYNEQFF
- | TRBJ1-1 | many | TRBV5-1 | TGCGCCAGCAGCAAGTCAGCAGACCCGAACACTGAAGCTTTCTTT | CASSKSADPNTEAFF
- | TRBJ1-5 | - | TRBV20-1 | TGCAGTGCAATAAGGGAGGTCGGAATTGGTCAGCCCCAGCATTTT | CSAIREVGIGQPQHF
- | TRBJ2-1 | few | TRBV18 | TGTGCCAGCTCAAGGGTCCCTGGCAATGAGCAGTTCTTC | CASSRVPGNEQFF
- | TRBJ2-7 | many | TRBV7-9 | TGTGCCAGCAGCTCTGCCGGGGATTTGCAATACTACGAGCAGTACTTC | CASSSAGDLQYYEQYF
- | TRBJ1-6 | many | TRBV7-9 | TGTGCCAGCAGCTTAATGAGCGGGTTCTTCAATTCACCCCTCCACTTT | CASSLMSGFFNSPLHF
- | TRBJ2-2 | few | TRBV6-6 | TGTGCCAGCAGCCCGTGGGGGGCGCGGGACACCGGGGAGCTGTTTTTT | CASSPWGARDTGELFF
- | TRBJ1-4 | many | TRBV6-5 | TGTGCCAGCACCATACATGAGGGGGCTAATGAAAAACTGTTTTTT | CASTIHEGANEKLFF
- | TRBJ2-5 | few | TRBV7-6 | TGTGCCAGCAGCTCCCCCAGCACCCAGTACTTC | CASSSPSTQYF
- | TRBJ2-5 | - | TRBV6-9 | TGTGCCAGCAGTACCCCCCGACAGGGCGGGGGAGAGACCCAGTACTTC | CASSTPRQGGGETQYF
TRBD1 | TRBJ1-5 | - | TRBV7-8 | TGTGCCAGCAGCTTATCCCGGGACAGAAGGAGGCAGCCCCAGCATTTT | CASSLSRDRRRQPQHF
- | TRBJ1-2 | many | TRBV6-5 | TGTGCCAGCAGTTACTCGGGGAGGGGCTACACCTTC | CASSYSGRGYTF
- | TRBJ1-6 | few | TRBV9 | TGTGCCAGCAGCGGTATAAATTCACCCCTCCACTTT | CASSGINSPLHF
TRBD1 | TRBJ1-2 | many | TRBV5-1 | TGCGCCAGCAGCTTGGGACAGGGGGCATATGGCTACACCTTC | CASSLGQGAYGYTF
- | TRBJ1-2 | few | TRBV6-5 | TGTGCCAGCAGTTACCTCTCGAGGGCCAACTATGGCTACACCTTC | CASSYLSRANYGYTF